The sequence of this T cell receptor (beta chain) was determined in a study of tumor-infiltrating lymphocytes in localized non-small cell lung cancer. With respect to this clone: Antigen: not known.

The germline CDR1 and CDR2 sequences are MDHEN and SYDVKM. This CDR3 is 17 amino acids long. V was trimmed by 6 bases and J by 2 bases, leaving 19 bases between them. Study-wide results and limits: Different pieces of the same tissue went to different assays, confounding technical variation with intratumor heterogeneity.

Clones were read by immunoSEQ multiplex PCR, and TCRdb kept only the in-frame ones, dropping some. Of under 25,000 clones in the sample, just under 70% were seen once. Sequencing used lung tumor tissue. The chain employs TRBV28 and TRBJ2-2; D is unclear. This TCR was sampled from a human donor with non-small cell lung cancer. The CDR3 DNA is TGTGCCAGCAGCTTTACCCTAAAGAGTGCCAACACCGGGGAGCTGTTTTTT. This codes for CASSFTLKSANTGELFF.